Following are 13 T cell receptor beta chains from one sample sequenced in a study of cytomegalovirus exposure and HLA in healthy donors. The PCR ran on 60 Vbeta and 13 Jbeta primers. Repertoires were generated with immunoSEQ multiplex PCR, while TCRdb's copy carries only in-frame clones and drops some. Of 65,000 to 100,000 clones in the sample, around 80% were seen once. Sequences were obtained from PBMCs. These receptor sequences come from a man in his forties in good health and CMV-seronegative.

V usage is TRBV13 and J usage is TRBJ2-5, with D perhaps matching TRBD1 (5 bases). The germline V and J ends were trimmed by 2 bases and 2 bases, with 12 bases remaining between them. The CDR3 has 15 amino acids. The germline V gene has CDR1 PRHDT and CDR2 FYEKMQ (reference sequence). CDR3 sequence reads: CASSLRRQGQETQYF. CDR3 in DNA: TGTGCCAGCAGCTTAAGGCGCCAGGGACAAGAGACCCAGTACTTC. The entire variable domain, with the rest obtained from reference TRBV13 and TRBJ2-5, is as follows: AAGVIQSPRHLIKEKRETATLKCYPIPRHDTVYWYQQGPGQDPQFLISFYEKMQSDKGSIPDRFSAQQFSDYHSELNMSSLELGDSALYFCASSLRRQGQETQYFGPGTRLLVL.

The chain combines TRBV28 with TRBJ2-1; 9 nucleotides line up with TRBD1. V lost 4 bases, J lost 9 bases, and 13 bases stayed unmatched. The germline CDR1 and CDR2 sequences are MDHEN and SYDVKM. The CDR3 contains 16 residues. The CDR3 DNA follows: TGTGCCAGCAGTTCGGACAGGGGAGGGGGTGCGGGTGAGCAGTTCTTC. The encoded protein is CASSSDRGGGAGEQFF.

CDR3: CASSQVPDNEQFF. The CDR3 DNA is TGCGCCAGCAGCCAAGTTCCGGACAATGAGCAGTTCTTC. The gene calls are TRBV4-1 and TRBJ2-1, with no clear D. Germline assignment: CDR1 MGHRA and CDR2 YSYEKL. Trimming cost V 1 base and J 5 bases, with 6 bases left between them. The CDR3 covers 13 residues.

This sequence joins TRBV5-8 and TRBJ1-1; D gene ambiguous. The CDR3 is made up of 15 amino acids. CDR1 and CDR2 (germline): SGHTS, YDEGEE. V lost 0 bases and J 1 base, leaving 10 bases between the germline ends. The CDR3 DNA sequence: TGTGCCAGCAGCTTGGGCATTGTAGCGAACACTGAAGCTTTCTTT. The encoded protein is CASSLGIVANTEAFF.

The chain has TRBV27 and TRBJ2-7, with D maybe TRBD2 (5 bases). The CDR3 extends over 16 amino acids. Germline V gene data show CDR1 as MNHEY and CDR2 as SMNVEV (reference sequence). Trimming removed 0 bases at V and 0 bases at J, with 12 bases between. The CDR3 DNA reads TGTGCCAGCAGTTTATCGGCCGGGGAGTTCTCCTACGAGCAGTACTTC. It is translated as CASSLSAGEFSYEQYF.

The chain is built from TRBV6-6 and TRBJ2-1; a weak D match, TRBD2 (5 bases). The CDR3 consists of 15 residues. Germline CDR1 MNHNY, CDR2 SVGAGI (reference sequence). Trimming removed 5 bases at V and 2 bases at J, with 13 bases between. CDR3 sequence reads: CASSKDSSPYNEQFF. The CDR3 DNA reads TGTGCCAGCAGTAAGGACTCATCGCCCTACAATGAGCAGTTCTTC.

The CDR3, as DNA: TGCGCCAGCAGACCGGGGAACACTGAAGCTTTCTTT. It specifies CASRPGNTEAFF. This chain connects TRBV10-1 to TRBJ1-1; D is unclear. CDR3 length: 12 residues. Germline V gene data show CDR1 as WNHNN and CDR2 as SYGVQD (reference sequence). V was clipped by 6 bases and J by 1 base, with 6 bases between them.

This clone was counted only a few times. The chain has TRBV5-4 and TRBJ1-4; 8 bases align to TRBD1. The germline V gene encodes CDR1 SGHNT and CDR2 YYREEE (reference sequence). The CDR3 length is 17 residues. The V gene end was trimmed by 0 bases and the J gene end by 6 bases; junction bases not matched to a gene: 10. For the CDR3, the DNA is TGTGCCAGCAGCTTGGCCCCTGATACAGGGGGGGATGAAAAACTGTTTTTT. Its protein product is CASSLAPDTGGDEKLFF.

The gene calls are TRBV5-4 and TRBJ2-5, with 8 nucleotides matching TRBD2. V shed 2 bases, J shed 3 bases, and the junction held 3 bases outside the gene matches. CDR1 is SGHNT and CDR2 is YYREEE in the germline V gene (reference sequence). The CDR3 runs to 14 residues. Here the CDR3 reads CASSFGGGKETQYF. The CDR3 DNA follows: TGTGCCAGCAGCTTTGGCGGGGGGAAAGAGACCCAGTACTTC.

The V gene is TRBV5-6, the J gene TRBJ2-2; TRBD1 might be the D (6 bases). In germline, CDR1 is SGHDT, CDR2 YYEEEE. Trimming left V 2 bases short and J 7 bases short, with 18 bases between. The CDR3 extends over 16 amino acids. DNA for the CDR3: TGTGCCAGCAGCTTATCGAGATACAGGGTTCACGGGGAGCTGTTTTTT. Translating it yields CASSLSRYRVHGELFF.

The J gene is TRBJ2-1, the V gene TRBV4-2; TRBD2 aligns across 7 bases. V lost 0 bases to trimming and J lost 12 bases; unmatched junction nucleotides: 11. The CDR3 loop spans 15 amino acids. Germline V gives CDR1 LGHNA, CDR2 YNFKEQ. CDR3 sequence reads: CASSQEGYQKRGQFF. DNA of the CDR3: TGTGCCAGCAGCCAAGAGGGGTATCAGAAGCGGGGGCAGTTCTTC.

This clone was counted a few times. V gene TRBV7-9 combines with J gene TRBJ1-1; no clear D gene. The CDR3 sequence is 13 residues long. The V gene lost 1 base and the J gene lost 5 bases, with 8 bases spanning the gap. From germline, CDR1 is SEHNR and CDR2 FQNEAQ (reference sequence). Here the CDR3 reads CASSLEPRTEAFF. The CDR3 DNA is TGTGCCAGCAGCTTAGAGCCCAGGACTGAAGCTTTCTTT.

This clone came up a few times. Germline is not matched at one junction end, which may reflect a read error. The chain uses TRBV30 and TRBJ2-1, with 10 bases matching TRBD2. The CDR3 contains 19 residues. Germline V lookup: CDR1 GTSNPN, CDR2 SVGIG (reference sequence). DNA for the CDR3: TGTGCATGGACGTCTGAGTCTAGCGGGAGCCGGGGTTCCTACAATGAGCAGTTCTTC. Translated, it gives CAWTSESSGSRGSYNEQFF.